These 3 T cell receptor beta chains came from one sample sequenced in a study of OX40 agonist ivuxolimab in advanced cancers. TCRdb's table, derived via immunoSEQ multiplex PCR, lists solely in-frame clones and lacks some. The sample includes 70,000 to 90,000 clones, 85% to 90% of them seen just once. This sample comprised CD4+ or CD8+ T cells sorted from blood, obtained in a trial of the OX40 agonist ivuxolimab. The origin of the receptors is an adult with an advanced solid tumor such as melanoma, head and neck, liver or kidney cancer.

The sample holds one count of this clone. The chain combines TRBV19 with TRBJ2-1, with 12 bases that match TRBD2. Per the germline V gene, CDR1 is LNHDA and CDR2 is SQIVND (reference sequence). The CDR3 covers 16 residues. V shed 6 bases, J shed 3 bases, and the junction held 6 bases outside the gene matches. CDR3 in DNA: TGTGCCAGTAGCCGGACTAGCGGGATCTTCTACAATGAGCAGTTCTTC. Translated, it gives CASSRTSGIFYNEQFF.

The chain recombines TRBV11-2 with TRBJ1-1; tentative D call: TRBD1 (6 bases). The CDR3 is 16 amino acids. V was clipped by 1 base and J by 3 bases, with 15 bases between them. CDR1 is SGHAT, CDR2 FQNNGV, per germline. Here the CDR3 reads CASSLGRSQGDTEAFF. For the CDR3, the DNA is TGTGCCAGCAGCTTAGGGCGCTCACAGGGTGACACTGAAGCTTTCTTT.

The chain joins TRBV2 to TRBJ2-1; the D is unclear. CDR3 length equals 16 residues. Germline CDR1 and CDR2: SNHLY and FYNNEI. V was shortened by 1 base and J by 8 bases, with 18 bases between the two germline ends. CDR3: CASSEGSWSIRDEQFF. The CDR3 bases are TGTGCCAGCAGTGAAGGGTCGTGGTCAATTAGGGATGAGCAGTTCTTC.